Following are 29 T cell receptor beta chains from one sample sequenced in a study of blood T cell repertoires in COVID-19. Method: immunoSEQ multiplex PCR; TCRdb's copy keeps in-frame clones and lacks some. Among roughly 250,000 clones listed, around 85% were seen once. Sequences were obtained from peripheral blood. The receptor set was obtained from a human donor with COVID-19, enrolled during active disease. The donor label of this sample is uncertain.

This chain uses TRBV28 with TRBJ2-7; D is undetermined. V lost 3 bases, J lost 4 bases, and 4 bases lay in between. This CDR3 is 11 amino acids long. Germline V lookup: CDR1 MDHEN, CDR2 SYDVKM. The CDR3 DNA follows: TGTGCCAGCAGTTTTTTATACGAGCAGTACTTC. It specifies CASSFLYEQYF. Together with reference TRBV28 and TRBJ2-7, the CDR3 gives the full variable domain: DVKVTQSSRYLVKRTGEKVFLECVQDMDHENMFWYRQDPGLGLRLIYFSYDVKMKEKGDIPEGYSVSREKKERFSLILESASTNQTSMYLCASSFLYEQYFGPGTRLTVT.

This chain connects TRBV2 to TRBJ1-5; weak D call: TRBD1 (5 bases). V lost 2 bases, J lost 1 base, and 12 bases lay in between. The CDR3 is made up of 16 amino acids. Germline lookup yields CDR1 SNHLY and CDR2 FYNNEI. The CDR3 nucleotides read TGTGCCAGCAGTGAAAGTAGGGGTGTAAGCAATCAGCCCCAGCATTTT. It translates to CASSESRGVSNQPQHF.

This sequence joins TRBV30 and TRBJ1-5; 7 bases agree with TRBD1. Germline CDR1 GTSNPN, CDR2 SVGIG (reference sequence). Unmatched junction bases numbered 7, after V lost 3 bases and J lost 5 bases. CDR3 size: 14 residues. The CDR3 loop reads CAWRGTGDHQPQHF. DNA for the CDR3: TGTGCCTGGAGAGGTACAGGGGATCATCAGCCCCAGCATTTT.

This clone appeared a single time. This chain uses TRBV2 with TRBJ2-1, with 8 nucleotides matching TRBD2. The germline CDR1 and CDR2 sequences are SNHLY and FYNNEI. This CDR3 is built from 14 residues. The V and J ends lost 9 bases and 2 bases, in that order; junction bases with no gene match: 6. The CDR3 reads CASTPGLAYNEQFF. DNA of the CDR3: TGTGCCAGTACCCCGGGACTAGCCTACAATGAGCAGTTCTTC.

The chain is built from TRBV18 and TRBJ1-5; the D is unclear. The CDR3 has 15 amino acids. V lost 4 bases and J lost 2, with 12 bases in between. Germline CDR1 and CDR2: KGHSH and LQKENI. The DNA of the CDR3 is TGTGCCAGCTCACTGGGCGTATCAGGCAATCAGCCCCAGCATTTT. Encoded protein: CASSLGVSGNQPQHF.

This sequence joins TRBV11-2 and TRBJ2-5, with D unresolved. Germline CDR1 reads SGHAT; CDR2 reads FQNNGV. This CDR3 region has 15 residues. The V gene lost 1 base and the J gene lost 2 bases, with 11 bases spanning the gap. CDR3 in DNA: TGTGCCAGCAGCTTAGTGAGATCGATACAAGAGACCCAGTACTTC. As protein: CASSLVRSIQETQYF.

V and J are TRBV5-6 and TRBJ1-4, with TRBD1 matching 9 bases. V dropped 4 bases and J dropped 8; count of bases not matched to a gene: 9. The germline CDR1 and CDR2 sequences are SGHDT and YYEEEE. The CDR3 length is 15 residues. The CDR3 region is CASSARTGVGEKLFF. The CDR3, as DNA: TGTGCCAGCAGCGCAAGGACAGGGGTAGGAGAAAAACTGTTTTTT.

Comments on this clone: A much bigger clone sits one base away, suggesting this may be a read error. The identical CDR3 is also encoded by other nucleotide sequences in the sample. The V gene is TRBV12-3 or TRBV12-4, the J gene TRBJ1-1, with a tentative D call TRBD1 (6 bases). V was trimmed by 5 bases and J by 0 bases, leaving 7 bases between them. The CDR3 is made up of 13 amino acids. Here the CDR3 DNA reads TGTGCCAGCAGTGGACAGTTGAACACTGAAGCTTTCTTT. It yields the protein CASSGQLNTEAFF.

This clone was counted between two and nine times. The chain couples TRBV28 to TRBJ1-2; no definite D call. Between the trimmed V and J ends, which lost 2 bases and 4 bases, there was a span of 8 bases. The CDR3 totals 13 residues. In germline, CDR1 is MDHEN, CDR2 SYDVKM. The CDR3 spells CASSLVPSYGYTF. CDR3 in DNA: TGTGCCAGCAGTTTAGTACCCAGCTATGGCTACACCTTC.

The gene calls are TRBV27 and TRBJ1-2, with D unclear. V gave up 0 bases and J gave up 2 bases, with 7 bases separating them. CDR3 length: 14 amino acids. CDR1 and CDR2 (germline): MNHEY, SMNVEV (reference sequence). In DNA form, the CDR3 reads TGTGCCAGCAGTTTATCGCCAGAAAACTATGGCTACACCTTC. This gives the protein CASSLSPENYGYTF.

The chain employs TRBV28 and TRBJ1-2; TRBD1 agrees at 9 bases. V shed 6 bases, J shed 4 bases, and the junction held 6 bases outside the gene matches. CDR3 length: 14 amino acids. From germline, CDR1 is MDHEN and CDR2 SYDVKM. The CDR3 nucleotides read TGTGCCAGCAGGGTCACAGGGGGCAGCTATGGCTACACCTTC. This encodes CASRVTGGSYGYTF.

This clone has only a few counts. The chain uses TRBV5-5 and TRBJ2-7; 11 bases match TRBD1. Germline V lookup: CDR1 SGHKS, CDR2 YYEKEE (reference sequence). The CDR3 is 15 residues long. Trimming at V came to 0 bases and at J to 5 bases, leaving 4 bases not matched to a gene. Here the CDR3 DNA reads TGTGCCAGCAGCTTGGAGGGACAGGGGGTCAACGAGCAGTACTTC. It translates to CASSLEGQGVNEQYF.

This clone was found once. This rearrangement joins TRBV11-1 to TRBJ1-4; unclear D gene. Germline-derived CDR1 and CDR2 are SGHAT and FQDESV (reference sequence). Trimming left V 7 bases short and J 8 bases short, with 14 bases between. The CDR3 runs to 13 residues. The CDR3 DNA reads TGTGCCAGCACCCCCCGAGGGATCGAAAAACTGTTTTTT. Amino acid sequence: CASTPRGIEKLFF.

The rearrangement uses TRBV19 and TRBJ2-7; 9 nucleotides match TRBD2. The CDR3 loop spans 14 amino acids. Looked up from germline, CDR1 is LNHDA and CDR2 is SQIVND (reference sequence). Unmatched junction bases numbered 3, after V lost 6 bases and J lost 0 bases. Written as DNA, the CDR3 is TGTGCCAGTAGCGGACTAGCGTACTCCTACGAGCAGTACTTC. Its protein product is CASSGLAYSYEQYF. The full variable domain, in which reference TRBV19 and TRBJ2-7 provide the parts outside the CDR3, is DGGITQSPKYLFRKEGQNVTLSCEQNLNHDAMYWYRQDPGQGLRLIYYSQIVNDFQKGDIAEGYSVSREKKESFPLTVTSAQKNPTAFYLCASSGLAYSYEQYFGPGTRLTVT.

The chain has TRBV6-5 and TRBJ1-1, with a tentative D call TRBD1 (6 bases). The CDR3 runs 14 residues. V was cut by 4 bases and J by 8 bases, with 17 bases left in between. CDR1 and CDR2 (germline): MNHEY, SVGAGI. This chain's CDR3 is CASSSRGGEPEAFF. The CDR3 DNA is TGTGCCAGCAGTTCACGAGGGGGGGAACCCGAAGCTTTCTTT.

The V gene is TRBV5-1, the J gene TRBJ2-7, with TRBD1 matching over 8 bases. The CDR3 spans 14 residues. CDR1 is SGHRS, CDR2 YFSETQ, per germline. Losses at the gene ends were 4 bases for V and 1 base for J; bases not matched to a gene: 4. CDR3 loop: CASSAWTGSYEQYF. DNA for the CDR3: TGCGCCAGCAGCGCTTGGACAGGGTCCTACGAGCAGTACTTC.

A single count supports this clone. This rearrangement joins TRBV9 to TRBJ2-3; 7 bases are a match to TRBD1. There are 18 residues in the CDR3. Germline CDR1 is SGDLS and CDR2 is YYNGEE. With 3 bases clipped from V and 0 bases from J, the junction kept 13 bases outside the gene matches. CDR3 in DNA: TGTGCCAGCAGCGCACCAGAGAACAGGGGAATCAGCACAGATACGCAGTATTTT. The encoded protein is CASSAPENRGISTDTQYF. The full variable domain, rest sourced from reference TRBV9 and TRBJ2-3, is DSGVTQTPKHLITATGQRVTLRCSPRSGDLSVYWYQQSLDQGLQFLIQYYNGEERAKGNILERFSAQQFPDLHSELNLSSLELGDSALYFCASSAPENRGISTDTQYFGPGTRLTVL.

The CDR3 spells CASKIDNSGNTIYF. The CDR3 nucleotides read TGTGCCAGCAAGATCGACAACTCTGGAAACACCATATATTTT. This chain connects TRBV2 to TRBJ1-3; D is undetermined. Trimming took off 7 bases at V and 0 bases at J, with 10 bases between the two ends. The CDR3 length is 14 residues. Germline V gene data show CDR1 as SNHLY and CDR2 as FYNNEI.

V gene TRBV6-7 combines with J gene TRBJ2-7, with TRBD2 matching 10 bases. TRBV6-7 is an ORF, and what it does is uncertain. J was trimmed by 3 bases and V by 4 bases; bases with no gene match: 6. The CDR3 covers 15 residues. CDR3 sequence reads: CASSSTGLAFYEQYF. The CDR3 DNA reads as TGTGCCAGCAGTTCAACGGGACTAGCGTTCTACGAGCAGTACTTC.

This clone was found a few times. V gene TRBV2 combines with J gene TRBJ2-7; D is unclear. From germline, CDR1 is SNHLY and CDR2 FYNNEI. Trimming stripped 5 bases from V and 6 bases from J, with 20 bases between. CDR3 length: 15 residues. CDR3 amino acids: CASSPWADGTPEQYF. In nucleotides, the CDR3 is TGTGCCAGCAGTCCCTGGGCAGATGGTACGCCCGAGCAGTACTTC. The whole variable domain, filled in from reference TRBV2 and TRBJ2-7, reads EPEVTQTPSHQVTQMGQEVILRCVPISNHLYFYWYRQILGQKVEFLVSFYNNEISEKSEIFDDQFSVERPDGSNFTLKIRSTKLEDSAMYFCASSPWADGTPEQYFGPGTRLTVT.

Only a few counts were recorded for this clone. This rearrangement joins TRBV7-2 to TRBJ2-2; 12 bases are shared with TRBD2. There are 19 residues in the CDR3. J gave up 5 bases and V 5 bases, and 15 bases lay outside the gene matches. Germline V CDR1 and CDR2: SGHTA, FQGNSA. The CDR3 DNA follows: TGTGCCAGCAGCCCCCGGATAACTAGCGGGAGGACTGTGACCGGGGAGCTGTTTTTT. Protein: CASSPRITSGRTVTGELFF.

The chain links TRBV6-5 to TRBJ2-1, with 7 bases that match TRBD2. The length of the CDR3 is 14 residues. Losses at the gene ends were 3 bases for V and 5 bases for J; bases not matched to a gene: 4. Per germline, CDR1 MNHEY and CDR2 SVGAGI. The CDR3 coding sequence is TGTGCCAGCAGTTATTGGGGGAGGGACAATGAGCAGTTCTTC. Protein: CASSYWGRDNEQFF.

CDR3 sequence reads: CASSWPGLAGNEQFF. The CDR3 nucleotides are TGTGCCAGCAGCTGGCCGGGACTAGCTGGGAATGAGCAGTTCTTC. The rearrangement links TRBV7-3 to TRBJ2-1, with 9 bases lining up with TRBD2. The V and J ends lost 4 bases and 7 bases, in that order; junction bases with no gene match: 8. Germline assignment: CDR1 SGHTA and CDR2 FQGTGA. The CDR3 spans 15 residues.

This clone has just a few counts. The CDR3 region has the DNA TGTGCCAGCAGCGGACAGGGAACCTACGAGCAGTACTTC. Translating it yields CASSGQGTYEQYF. This chain links TRBV6-2 or TRBV6-3 with TRBJ2-7; 8 nucleotides line up with TRBD1. This CDR3 has 13 amino acids. Germline V CDR1 and CDR2: MNHEY, SVGEGT. Unmatched junction bases numbered 3, after V lost 6 bases and J lost 2 bases.

The chain links TRBV27 to TRBJ2-7; 10 nucleotides line up with TRBD2. CDR1 and CDR2 (germline): MNHEY, SMNVEV (reference sequence). This CDR3 spans 16 amino acids. The J segment lost 2 bases and the V segment lost 4 bases, leaving 8 bases of the junction unmatched. CDR3 in DNA: TGTGCCAGCAGTTGGAATAGCGGGAGGCTGGCCTACGAGCAGTACTTC. It yields the protein CASSWNSGRLAYEQYF.

V gene TRBV10-2 combines with J gene TRBJ2-3; 10 nucleotides agree with TRBD2. Germline-derived CDR1 and CDR2 are WSHSY and SAAADI. Trimming took 7 bases from V and 3 from J; bases not matched to a gene: 7. This CDR3 comprises 15 residues. The CDR3 DNA sequence: TGCGCCAGCAATGATCTAGCGGGAGTAACAGATACGCAGTATTTT. Translated: CASNDLAGVTDTQYF.

This chain links TRBV10-2 with TRBJ2-1, with 12 bases that match TRBD2. The germline V gene has CDR1 WSHSY and CDR2 SAAADI. This CDR3 spans 14 amino acids. The trim removed 5 bases at V and 5 bases at J, leaving 1 base unmatched. The CDR3 nucleotides read TGCGCCAGCAGTCTAGCGGGGGGGGACAATGAGCAGTTCTTC. The encoded protein is CASSLAGGDNEQFF.

V and J are TRBV7-8 and TRBJ2-7, with D unclear. V shed 1 base and J shed 4 bases, with 14 bases lying between them. This CDR3 is built from 15 residues. Germline CDR1 SGHVS, CDR2 FQNEAQ. The CDR3 sequence: CASSLGSGSTYEQYF. As DNA, the CDR3 is TGTGCCAGCAGCTTAGGTTCAGGTTCAACGTACGAGCAGTACTTC.

The rearrangement joins TRBV2 to TRBJ2-2; D might be TRBD2 (7 bases). The V gene's germline CDR1 is SNHLY and CDR2 FYNNEI. The CDR3 spans 16 residues. V was clipped by 5 bases and J by 0 bases, with 13 bases between them. The CDR3 DNA follows: TGTGCCAGCAGTAGGGGGAGGGCCACGAACACCGGGGAGCTGTTTTTT. As protein: CASSRGRATNTGELFF.